This paragraph covers one TCR beta chain sequence. Its antigen is still unknown. This entry comes from a study of shared clonotypes between healthy human individuals. Study in general: Three CD4 naive, three CD4 memory, two CD8 naive and one CD8 memory plate were used per donor. Study observations and caveats: Between several donors, naive CD4 clonotypes were shared at a level of about 5%.

Positive CCR7 selection of CD45RO-negative cells yielded the naive CD8 cells, and terminally differentiated effector memory CD45RA+ cells were excluded. Nashville, Tennessee was home to all donors, who were Caucasian adults. Trimming left V 0 bases short and J 3 bases short, with 12 bases between. The CDR3 is 15 residues long. Per the germline V gene, CDR1 is SEHNR and CDR2 is FQNEAQ (reference sequence). It was at deep level that the assay was run. Assay: immunoSEQ multiplex PCR; the TCRdb copy retains only in-frame clones and omits some. The sample consists of some 1,900,000 clones, over 85% of them appearing once.

Material for sequencing was naive CD8+ T cells sorted from blood. This clonotype was sampled from a man between 18 and 35 years old in good health. The chain joins TRBV7-9 to TRBJ2-7; possibly TRBD2 for D (5 bases). The CDR3 loop reads CASSLAWEFGYEQYF. The CDR3 DNA reads as TGTGCCAGCAGCTTAGCTTGGGAGTTTGGCTACGAGCAGTACTTC.